This T cell receptor beta chain was sequenced during a study of blood T cell dynamics during melanoma immunotherapy. V trimming: 5 bases; J trimming: 3 bases; junction bases outside the gene matches: 8. The germline V gene encodes CDR1 SNHLY and CDR2 FYNNEI. The CDR3 has 15 amino acids. Time point indicated: week 3, after first cycle of checkpoint inhibitor. TCRdb's copy holds only in-frame clones and misses some; the assay was immunoSEQ multiplex PCR. The profile shows 9,500 to 15,000 clones, roughly 88% of them singletons. The sequencing here drew on blood, taken from a patient treated with checkpoint blockade. The chain uses TRBV2 and TRBJ2-7, with 9 bases matching TRBD1. This TCR derives from a human donor with melanoma. CDR3 DNA: TGTGCCAGCAGTCAGGGACAGGGACGACTCTACGAGCAGTACTTC. As protein: CASSQGQGRLYEQYF.